Presented here are 13 T cell receptor beta chains from one specimen sequenced in a study of blood T cells in healthy people across ages. The use of a sample-barcoded 5' primer and a J-beta primer mix characterized a second PCR of about 7 to 12 cycles. MiXCR was run by TCRdb on the 5' RACE reads, yielding one entry per CDR3 protein. The sample holds hundreds of thousands of distinct CDR3 sequences, about 45% seen once. Sequencing used blood. These receptors were obtained from an elderly man in good health.

The rearrangement links TRBV6-5 to TRBJ2-1; possibly TRBD2 for D (5 bases). The germline V gene encodes CDR1 MNHEY and CDR2 SVGAGI. Trimming removed 5 bases from V and 7 bases from J, with 18 bases in between. The length of the CDR3 is 15 residues. The CDR3 coding sequence is TGTGCCAGCAGTACCCAAGGACTGAGCGGTAATGAGCAGTTCTTC. Translating it yields CASSTQGLSGNEQFF.

This clonotype was seen at least ten times. V usage is TRBV12-3 or TRBV12-4 and J usage is TRBJ1-1; D is uncertain. V lost 0 bases, J lost 0 bases, and 2 bases lay in between. There are 13 residues in the CDR3. In DNA form, the CDR3 reads TGTGCCAGCAGTTTAGCGGTGAACACTGAAGCTTTCTTT. It is translated as CASSLAVNTEAFF.

This clonotype was observed at least ten times. The rearrangement joins TRBV12-3 or TRBV12-4 to TRBJ2-3; TRBD1 aligns across 9 bases. This CDR3 comprises 12 residues. V was clipped by 6 bases and J by 8 bases; unmatched bases: 3. CDR3 nucleotide sequence: TGTGCCAGCAGGCCGGACAGGGGTACGCAGTATTTT. Its protein is CASRPDRGTQYF.

The rearrangement joins TRBV3-1 to TRBJ2-7; D gene ambiguous. Germline lookup yields CDR1 LGHDT and CDR2 YNNKEL (reference sequence). The V end lost 1 base, the J end lost 0 bases, and 4 bases lay between the germline ends. The CDR3 covers 13 residues. Here the CDR3 DNA reads TGTGCCAGCAGCCAAGCCCACTCCTACGAGCAGTACTTC. This sequence encodes CASSQAHSYEQYF.

This chain links TRBV29-1 with TRBJ2-4, with D perhaps matching TRBD2 (6 bases). The DNA matches TRBJ2-7 better at its end, which makes the J call doubtful. This CDR3 is 12 amino acids long. Germline V gives CDR1 SQVTM, CDR2 ANQGSEA. CDR3 in DNA: TGCAGCGCCCTCTCGGGGGACTACGAGCAGTACTTC. Translation gives CSALSGDYEQYF.

The chain is built from TRBV5-1 and TRBJ1-2, with 9 bases aligning to TRBD1. The CDR3 sequence is 17 residues long. J was trimmed by 8 bases and V by 0 bases; bases with no gene match: 14. Germline V gene sequence: CDR1 SGHRS, CDR2 YFSETQ. CDR3 coding DNA: TGCGCCAGCAGCTTGGGATCGGGACAGGGAACTGCGAGCGGCTACACCTTC. This gives the protein CASSLGSGQGTASGYTF.

This clonotype was picked up a small number of times. The V and J genes are TRBV7-2 and TRBJ1-2; D remains unclear. V was cut by 2 bases and J by 8 bases, with 9 bases left in between. Looked up from germline, CDR1 is SGHTA and CDR2 is FQGNSA. The CDR3 has 12 amino acids. For the CDR3, the DNA is TGTGCCAGCAGCTTACCCCAGAAGGGCTACACCTTC. It codes for CASSLPQKGYTF. The variable domain in full, completed from reference TRBV7-2 and TRBJ1-2, reads GAGVSQSPSNKVTEKGKDVELRCDPISGHTALYWYRQSLGQGLEFLIYFQGNSAPDKSGLPSDRFSAERTGGSVSTLTIQRTQQEDSAVYLCASSLPQKGYTFGSGTRLTVV.

To note about this clonotype: It may be a read error: a sequence one base away is much more abundant. The chain recombines TRBV7-2 with TRBJ2-4, with 9 bases matching TRBD2. The end of the DNA is better explained by TRBJ2-7, so the J call may be wrong. Germline CDR1 SGHTA, CDR2 FQGNSA. The CDR3 totals 16 residues. The CDR3 loop is CASSLQPSGEIDEQYF. Here the CDR3 DNA reads TGTGCCAGCAGCTTACAGCCTAGCGGGGAGATAGACGAGCAGTACTTC.

This clonotype occurred a few times. The V call is TRBV3-1, the J call TRBJ2-5; 10 bases fit TRBD2. This CDR3 contains 17 residues. Trimming removed 0 bases from V and 4 bases from J; junction bases left unmatched: 8. Per germline, CDR1 LGHDT and CDR2 YNNKEL (reference sequence). The CDR3 DNA reads TGTGCCAGCAGCCAAGATCTTAGCGGGAGGCTTGTAGAGACCCAGTACTTC. It yields the protein CASSQDLSGRLVETQYF.

Many counts were recorded for this clonotype. The chain recombines TRBV18 with TRBJ1-5; 8 bases align to TRBD1. The CDR3 is 15 residues long. Germline trimming cut 1 base from V and 4 bases from J; bases unmatched to any gene: 3. In germline, CDR1 is KGHSH, CDR2 LQKENI. CDR3 sequence: CASSPRTGRNQPQHF. CDR3 in DNA: TGTGCCAGCTCACCACGGACAGGGAGGAATCAGCCCCAGCATTTT.

For this clonotype: One end of the junction varies from germline; a read error may be responsible. As DNA, the CDR3 is TGTGCCAGCAGTTTGCACAGAAAGGGCTCACCCCCCCACTTT. This gives the protein CASSLHRKGSPPHF. V and J are TRBV27 and TRBJ1-6; D gene unclear. Germline V CDR1 and CDR2: MNHEY, SMNVEV (reference sequence). The CDR3 runs to 14 residues.

The rearrangement links TRBV20-1 to TRBJ2-5, with 7 nucleotides matching TRBD1. Trimming took 5 bases from V and 2 from J; bases not matched to a gene: 8. The CDR3 consists of 14 residues. Germline CDR1 is DFQATT and CDR2 is SNEGSKA (reference sequence). CDR3 in amino acids: CSAYTAGGQETQYF. DNA for the CDR3: TGCAGTGCTTATACTGCAGGGGGACAAGAGACCCAGTACTTC.

In its sample, this clonotype was seen a few times. The genes are TRBV14 and TRBJ1-2, with unresolved D. Germline CDR1 reads SGHDN; CDR2 reads FVKESK. V was cut by 4 bases and J by 2 bases, with 8 bases left in between. This CDR3 comprises 13 residues. The CDR3 region has the DNA TGTGCCAGCAGCCTAAGCCACAACTATGGCTACACCTTC. Translated, it gives CASSLSHNYGYTF.